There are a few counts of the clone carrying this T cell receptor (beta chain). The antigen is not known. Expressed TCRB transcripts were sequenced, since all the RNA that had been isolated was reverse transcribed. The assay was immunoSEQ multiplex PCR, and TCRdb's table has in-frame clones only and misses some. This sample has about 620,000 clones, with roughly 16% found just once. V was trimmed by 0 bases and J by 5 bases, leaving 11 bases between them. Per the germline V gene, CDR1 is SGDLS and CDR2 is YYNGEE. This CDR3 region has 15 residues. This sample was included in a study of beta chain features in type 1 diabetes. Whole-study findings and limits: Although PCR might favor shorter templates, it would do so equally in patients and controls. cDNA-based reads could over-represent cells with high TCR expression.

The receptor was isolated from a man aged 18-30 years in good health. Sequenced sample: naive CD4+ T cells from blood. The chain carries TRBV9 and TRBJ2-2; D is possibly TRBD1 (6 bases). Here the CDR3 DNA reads TGTGCCAGCAGCGTAGGGGGGCGGAGTACCGGGGAGCTGTTTTTT. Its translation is CASSVGGRSTGELFF. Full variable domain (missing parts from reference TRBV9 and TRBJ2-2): DSGVTQTPKHLITATGQRVTLRCSPRSGDLSVYWYQQSLDQGLQFLIQYYNGEERAKGNILERFSAQQFPDLHSELNLSSLELGDSALYFCASSVGGRSTGELFFGEGSRLTVL.